The 8 T cell receptor beta chains listed next were all sequenced from one sample in a study of blood T cells in healthy people across ages. Alongside a J-beta primer mix, a sample-barcoded 5' primer served in a second PCR lasting about 6 to 11 cycles. TCRdb re-derived calls from the 5' RACE reads in MiXCR, one entry per CDR3 protein. Of 850,000 to 1,000,000 distinct CDR3 sequences detected, just over 50% appear once; the ten largest clones hold about 20%. Sequenced: blood. The receptors come from an older woman in good health.

The chain has TRBV6-5 and TRBJ2-4; TRBD1 agrees at 8 bases. The end of the DNA is better explained by TRBJ2-7, so the J call may be wrong. The CDR3 has 18 residues. Germline V CDR1 and CDR2: MNHEY, SVGAGI. The CDR3 loop is CASSYSGQPGGIPHEQYF. The CDR3 nucleotides read TGTGCCAGCAGTTACTCGGGACAGCCAGGGGGCATACCCCACGAGCAGTACTTC.

The rearrangement links TRBV4-1 to TRBJ2-3; perhaps TRBD1 as D (5 bases). CDR3 size: 15 residues. Deletions cut 3 bases from V and 4 bases from J, with 14 bases between. In germline, CDR1 is MGHRA, CDR2 YSYEKL. The CDR3 protein is CASSHPGNRPDTQYF. CDR3 nucleotides: TGCGCCAGCAGCCACCCAGGGAACCGCCCAGATACGCAGTATTTT.

About this clonotype: At one end the junction does not follow the germline gene, possibly because of a read error. The CDR3 is CASSGLAGGQGYEQYF. The CDR3 bases are TGCGCCAGCAGTGGACTAGCGGGAGGACAAGGCTACGAGCAGTACTTC. The chain couples TRBV6-2 or TRBV6-3 to TRBJ2-7, with TRBD2 identical over 14 bases. This CDR3 comprises 16 residues. Germline CDR1 and CDR2: MNHEY and SVGEGT.

This clonotype was counted between two and nine times. The rearrangement uses TRBV7-9 and TRBJ1-1; the D is unclear. In germline, CDR1 is SEHNR, CDR2 FQNEAQ (reference sequence). This CDR3 spans 14 amino acids. V was trimmed by 4 bases and J by 3 bases, leaving 12 bases between them. CDR3 amino acids: CASSSIDWDTEAFF. The CDR3 nucleotides read TGTGCCAGCAGCTCCATTGACTGGGACACTGAAGCTTTCTTT.

This CDR3 is CAWSVLETQYF. CDR3 nucleotide sequence: TGTGCCTGGAGTGTACTAGAGACCCAGTACTTC. The chain uses TRBV30 and TRBJ2-5; D not resolved. The germline V and J ends were trimmed by 0 bases and 4 bases, with 3 bases remaining between them. The CDR3 sequence is 11 residues long. CDR1 is GTSNPN and CDR2 is SVGIG in the germline V gene (reference sequence).

The chain couples TRBV6-1 to TRBJ2-5; TRBD2 matches at 11 bases. The J call could be wrong; TRBJ2-4 is a better fit for the DNA end. Germline V gene data show CDR1 as MNHNS and CDR2 as SASEGT. This CDR3 is 14 amino acids long. The CDR3 DNA is TGTGCCAGCAGTGTAGCGGGAGGGCAAAACATTCAGTACTTC. Translation gives CASSVAGGQNIQYF.

This clonotype was observed a handful of times. V usage is TRBV13 and J usage is TRBJ2-7; the D is unclear. CDR3 length: 14 amino acids. Trimming removed 3 bases at V and 4 bases at J, with 13 bases between. Per the germline V gene, CDR1 is PRHDT and CDR2 is FYEKMQ (reference sequence). This CDR3 reads CASSLFNSKYEQYF. CDR3 in DNA: TGTGCCAGCAGCTTGTTTAACTCCAAGTACGAGCAGTACTTC.

The V call is TRBV6-6, the J call TRBJ1-5; 11 positions match TRBD1. The germline V gene encodes CDR1 MNHNY and CDR2 SVGAGI (reference sequence). The CDR3 runs to 16 residues. V dropped 5 bases and J dropped 0; count of bases not matched to a gene: 3. The CDR3 bases are TGTGCCAGCAGTCCGGACAGGGGGCATAGCAATCAGCCCCAGCATTTT. Its translation is CASSPDRGHSNQPQHF.